This is a list of T cell receptor beta chains from one sample in a study of blood T cell repertoires in COVID-19. Profiling relied on immunoSEQ multiplex PCR, and the TCRdb table lists in-frame clones only, not all of them. In the table there are about 370,000 clones, around 89% of which are singletons. What was sequenced was peripheral blood. These receptors were obtained from a woman under 40 with COVID-19, enrolled during active disease. CDR3s include the opening cysteine and the closing phenylalanine or tryptophan. Each record gives: V gene, J gene, D gene, clone size, CDR3 DNA, CDR3 protein. The D gene is left open where the match is weak. Not every row has a clone size; where given, it reads once, few, many or a size class.

TRBV24-1,TRBJ2-1,.,.,TGTGCCACCATCTCAAGCGGCCTTGAGCAGTTCTTC,CATISSGLEQFF
TRBV5-1,TRBJ2-1,.,.,TGCGCCAGCGGAGTAAGCGGCTACAATGAGCAGTTCTTC,CASGVSGYNEQFF
TRBV19,TRBJ2-3,.,.,TGTGCCAGTAGTCCGGCAGGGGCGGTGTCAGATACGCAGTATTTT,CASSPAGAVSDTQYF
TRBV25-1,TRBJ1-6,TRBD1,.,TGTGCCAGCAGTCCACCCTCCGGGACAGGGAATAATTCACCCCTCCACTTT,CASSPPSGTGNNSPLHF
TRBV28,TRBJ2-5,.,.,TGTGCCAGCAGTGGTGGGGGCTTCCAAGAGACCCAGTACTTC,CASSGGGFQETQYF
TRBV11-3,TRBJ1-1,.,.,TGTGCCAGCAGCTTGCATGGGAGGGGCACGGTCGCTGAAGCTTTCTTT,CASSLHGRGTVAEAFF
TRBV24-1,TRBJ2-7,.,.,TGTGCCACCAGTCCCATCACCCCGCGCGTATTTCCATACGAGCAGTACTTC,CATSPITPRVFPYEQYF
TRBV4-1,TRBJ1-5,.,.,TGCGCCAGCAGCTTGCGGGGGCGCGAGCCCCAGCATTTT,CASSLRGREPQHF
TRBV29-1,TRBJ2-5,TRBD2,.,TGCAGCGTTGAAGGGTCCACTAGCGGGGGGGCCTCCCAAGAGACCCAGTACTTC,CSVEGSTSGGASQETQYF
TRBV28,TRBJ2-7,.,.,TGTGCCAGCGGTCGGGGGGCGACCTACGAGCAGTACTTC,CASGRGATYEQYF
TRBV4-3,TRBJ2-3,.,.,TGCGCCAGCAGCCAAGGCCGGAGGGGCTCAGATACGCAGTATTTT,CASSQGRRGSDTQYF
TRBV5-6,TRBJ1-2,TRBD1,.,TGTGCCAGCAGCGTGGACAGGGTACGTAAAGGCTACACCTTC,CASSVDRVRKGYTF
TRBV2,TRBJ1-1,TRBD1,.,TGTGCCATCTCCGGGACAGAGGTGCCCTCGAACACTGAAGCTTTCTTT,CAISGTEVPSNTEAFF
TRBV2,TRBJ2-3,.,once,TGTGCCAGCAGCCTAACAGATACGCAGTATTTT,CASSLTDTQYF
TRBV5-1,TRBJ1-2,TRBD1,.,TGCGCCAGCAGCACAGGACAGGGGGCCCCCTATGGCTACACCTTC,CASSTGQGAPYGYTF
TRBV2,TRBJ2-3,TRBD2,.,TGTGCCAGCGGGGGGAGGGTGGTAGATACGCAGTATTTT,CASGGRVVDTQYF
TRBV6-2/TRBV6-3,TRBJ2-5,TRBD2,.,TGTGCCAGCAGTTACGGGACTAGCCCCCAAGAGACCCAGTACTTC,CASSYGTSPQETQYF
TRBV5-1,TRBJ2-1,TRBD2,.,TGCGCCAGCAGCTCTGGCGGGGGGGCGGGAGATGAGCAGTTCTTC,CASSSGGGAGDEQFF
TRBV28,TRBJ1-1,TRBD1,.,TGTGCCTGGGGCAGGGGGGCGAGGACTGAAGCTTTCTTT,CAWGRGARTEAFF
TRBV7-2,TRBJ2-1,TRBD2,.,TGTGCCAGCAGCGGTTTAGCGGGGGGGTTCAGGAATGAGCAGTTCTTC,CASSGLAGGFRNEQFF
TRBV29-1,TRBJ1-6,.,.,TGCAGCGTTCAGCAAAACAGGGAAAATTCACCCCTCCACTTT,CSVQQNRENSPLHF
TRBV4-1,TRBJ1-2,.,once,TGCGCCAGCAGCCAAGTATTAGGGGACTATGGCTACACCTTC,CASSQVLGDYGYTF
TRBV24-1,TRBJ2-3,TRBD2,.,TGTGCCACCAGTGGTCGGGGGGGAAGGAAAGATACGCAGTATTTT,CATSGRGGRKDTQYF
TRBV6-2/TRBV6-3,TRBJ1-5,.,once,TGTGCCAGCAGTTACGGGCAGTATAGCAATCAGCCCCAGCATTTT,CASSYGQYSNQPQHF
TRBV6-5,TRBJ2-7,TRBD1,.,TGTGCCAGCAGAAACCGGGACAGGGGGGTCTACGAGCAGTACTTC,CASRNRDRGVYEQYF
TRBV10-1,TRBJ1-5,.,.,TGCGCCAGCAGTGAGTCGCGGCAGCCCCAGCATTTT,CASSESRQPQHF
TRBV10-3,TRBJ2-5,.,once,TGTGCCATCAGTGGGAGACAGGAAGAGACCCAGTACTTC,CAISGRQEETQYF
TRBV18,TRBJ1-2,.,once,TGTGCCAGCTCACCACCGTTTGAGTATGGCTACACCTTC,CASSPPFEYGYTF
TRBV9,TRBJ2-5,.,.,TGTGCCAGCAGCCCCGGCGGGGAGACCCAGTACTTC,CASSPGGETQYF
TRBV3-1/TRBV3-2,TRBJ2-2,TRBD1,.,TGTGCCAGCAGAGGGACAGGGCGCACCGGGGAGCTGTTTTTT,CASRGTGRTGELFF
TRBV10-3,TRBJ1-2,TRBD1,.,TGTGCCAGCGGGGACAGGGGGTGGGATGGCTACACCTTC,CASGDRGWDGYTF
TRBV5-8,TRBJ1-5,.,.,TGTGCCAGCAGTAGACCAGGGAATCAGCCCCAGCATTTT,CASSRPGNQPQHF
TRBV19,TRBJ2-3,TRBD1,.,TGTGCCAGTAGGATCGGACAGGGGAACGCAGATACGCAGTATTTT,CASRIGQGNADTQYF
TRBV20-1,TRBJ2-7,.,.,TGCAGTGCTAGTGGAGAGTCCTACGAGCAGTACTTC,CSASGESYEQYF
TRBV13,TRBJ2-3,TRBD2,.,TGTGCCAGCAGCCTCGGCCGGGGGGGAGATACGCAGTATTTT,CASSLGRGGDTQYF
TRBV9,TRBJ1-5,.,.,TGTGCCAGCAGCGGAGGTGACCCCAATCAGCCCCAGCATTTT,CASSGGDPNQPQHF
TRBV6-5,TRBJ2-3,TRBD2,once,TGTGCCAGCAGCTCGGGACTAGCGGGAGCTGATACGCAGTATTTT,CASSSGLAGADTQYF
TRBV5-6,TRBJ2-5,TRBD2,once,TGTGCCAGCAGCCCAGGACTAGCGGGAGTAGGGACCCAGTACTTC,CASSPGLAGVGTQYF
TRBV2,TRBJ2-3,TRBD2,.,TGTGCCAGCAGGGAAGATAGGCTAGCGGGAGGATCAGATACGCAGTATTTT,CASREDRLAGGSDTQYF
TRBV6-6,TRBJ2-2,.,once,TGTGCCAGCAGTTACGGGGCGACCGGGGAGCTGTTTTTT,CASSYGATGELFF
TRBV5-1,TRBJ1-3,.,.,TGCGCCAGCAGCTTGGAGGGACGGGGGGGAAACACCATATATTTT,CASSLEGRGGNTIYF
TRBV2,TRBJ2-5,TRBD2,.,TGTGCCAGCAAGACTAGCGGGAGTGGAGAGACCCAGTACTTC,CASKTSGSGETQYF
TRBV19,TRBJ1-5,.,.,TGTGCCAGTAGTATTCTAGGCCAGCCCCAGCATTTT,CASSILGQPQHF
TRBV7-8,TRBJ2-3,TRBD1,.,TGTGCCAGCAGCTCAAGGACAGGGACAGATACGCAGTATTTT,CASSSRTGTDTQYF
TRBV4-1,TRBJ1-1,TRBD1,.,TGCGCCAGCAGCCAAGATCGGGGACAGGGGAACACTGAAGCTTTCTTT,CASSQDRGQGNTEAFF
TRBV14,TRBJ1-1,.,.,TGTGCCAGCAGCCAACAGGGGTGGGCTGAAGCTTTCTTT,CASSQQGWAEAFF
TRBV13,TRBJ1-2,.,.,TGTGCCAGCATCGTAAAAGGGGAAGGTGGCTACACCTTC,CASIVKGEGGYTF
TRBV7-2,TRBJ1-3,.,few,TGTGCCAGCAGCCCAGGCGTCTCTGGAAACACCATATATTTT,CASSPGVSGNTIYF
TRBV24-1,TRBJ2-7,TRBD1,.,TGTGCCACCAGTGAGCGCCGGGACAGCGAGCAGTACTTC,CATSERRDSEQYF
TRBV7-7,TRBJ2-5,.,.,TGTGCTAGCAGCCCCCGGTTGGGTCAGGGCCGTCAAGAGACCCAGTACTTC,CASSPRLGQGRQETQYF
TRBV10-1,TRBJ1-1,.,once,TGCGCCAGCAGTGCACAGTCGAACACTGAAGCTTTCTTT,CASSAQSNTEAFF
TRBV9,TRBJ2-2,TRBD2,.,TGTGCCAGCAGCCCCGGACTAGCGGGAATGAACACCGGGGAGCTGTTTTTT,CASSPGLAGMNTGELFF
TRBV19,TRBJ1-1,TRBD1,once,TGTGCCAGTAGACTGGGACAGTTGATGAACACTGAAGCTTTCTTT,CASRLGQLMNTEAFF